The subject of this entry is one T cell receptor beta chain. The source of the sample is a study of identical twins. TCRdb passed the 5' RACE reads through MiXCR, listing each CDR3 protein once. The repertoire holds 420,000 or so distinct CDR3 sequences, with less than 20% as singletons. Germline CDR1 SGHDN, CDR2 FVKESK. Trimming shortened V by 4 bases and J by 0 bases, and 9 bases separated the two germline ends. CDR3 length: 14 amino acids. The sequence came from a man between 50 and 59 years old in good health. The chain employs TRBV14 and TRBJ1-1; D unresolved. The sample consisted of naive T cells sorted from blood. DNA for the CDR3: TGTGCCAGCAGCCTGACTAATGTGAACACTGAAGCTTTCTTT. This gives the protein CASSLTNVNTEAFF.